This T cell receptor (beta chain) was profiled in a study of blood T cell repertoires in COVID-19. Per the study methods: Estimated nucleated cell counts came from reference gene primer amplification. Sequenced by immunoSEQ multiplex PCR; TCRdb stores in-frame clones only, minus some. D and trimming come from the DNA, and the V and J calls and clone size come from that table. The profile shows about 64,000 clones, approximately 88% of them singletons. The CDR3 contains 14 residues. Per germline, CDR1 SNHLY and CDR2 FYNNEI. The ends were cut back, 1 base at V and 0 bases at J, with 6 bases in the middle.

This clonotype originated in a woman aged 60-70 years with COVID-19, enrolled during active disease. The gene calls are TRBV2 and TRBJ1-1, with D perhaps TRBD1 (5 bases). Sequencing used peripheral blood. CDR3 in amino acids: CASSEVGVNTEAFF. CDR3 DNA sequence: TGTGCCAGCAGTGAAGTAGGGGTGAACACTGAAGCTTTCTTT. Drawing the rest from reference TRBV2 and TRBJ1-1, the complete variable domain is EPEVTQTPSHQVTQMGQEVILRCVPISNHLYFYWYRQILGQKVEFLVSFYNNEISEKSEIFDDQFSVERPDGSNFTLKIRSTKLEDSAMYFCASSEVGVNTEAFFGQGTRLTVV.